Listed below are T cell receptor beta chains from one sample, sequenced in a study of shared clonotypes between healthy human individuals. The table came from immunoSEQ multiplex PCR; TCRdb's copy has only in-frame clones and leaves some out. The sample holds 1.5 million to 2.5 million clones, roughly 94% seen once. The sample was naive CD8+ T cells sorted from blood. The receptors come from a man between 18 and 35 years old in good health. Each CDR3 is given without its conserved first and last residue.

>TRBV21-1|TRBJ2-2
ASSSQGGSNTGELF
>TRBV6-1|TRBJ2-1
ASSQAWGSGSNEQF
>TRBV7-9|TRBJ2-7
ASSRTPDRGSYEQY
>TRBV18|TRBJ2-7
ASSPRTGSEQY
>TRBV28|TRBJ2-2
ASSLIGELF
>TRBV27|TRBJ1-2
ASSLWSSGSDGYT
>TRBV27|TRBJ2-1
ASSLEEYNEQF
>TRBV11-2|TRBJ1-1
ASSNWDTEAF
>TRBV11-2|TRBJ2-5
ASSLGIAGGGMETQY
>TRBV7-6|TRBJ2-3
ASSYGTGPSDTQY
>TRBV6-6|TRBJ1-1
ASSWENTEAF
>TRBV5-1|TRBJ2-7
ASSLDIGTAYEQY
>TRBV29-1|TRBJ2-7
SVEVEGSSYEQY
>TRBV7-9|TRBJ1-1
ASSTGGVEAF
>TRBV11-2|TRBJ2-7
ASSLVAGYEQY
>TRBV7-9|TRBJ2-7
ASSTDRELYEQY
>TRBV27|TRBJ2-7
ASSLGGGLGYEQY
>TRBV9|TRBJ2-7
ASSVESGSSYEQY
>TRBV10-3|TRBJ2-7
AIRKIRDRGDYEQY
>TRBV10-3|TRBJ1-1
AISEGTGEAF
>TRBV5-6|TRBJ2-3
ASSGSYTEGYTDTQY
>TRBV9|TRBJ2-7
ASSVGQGQSYEQY
>TRBV30|TRBJ2-1
AWRERGTLNEQF
>TRBV2|TRBJ2-7
ASSDRWEDYEQY
>TRBV21-1|TRBJ1-2
ASSKVDRRITCGYT
>TRBV7-8|TRBJ1-4
ASSAGTGTEKLF
>TRBV28|TRBJ2-7
ASGQLASYEQY
>TRBV5-4|TRBJ2-7
ASSGLAGTSYEQY
>TRBV5-6|TRBJ2-7
ASSPENGLPYEQY